This T cell receptor beta chain emerged from a study of response to subunit inactivated influenza vaccine. General study findings and limits: Authors suggested seasonal influenza vaccinations each recruit few new T cells.

This CDR3 is 14 amino acids long. Per germline, CDR1 SGHDN and CDR2 FVKESK. V was shortened by 1 base and J by 4 bases, with 10 bases between the two germline ends. From the RT-PCR reads, TCRdb called clonotypes with MiXCR, one entry per CDR3 protein. Of a few hundred thousand distinct CDR3 sequences listed, approximately 20% are singletons. This clonotype was picked up a small number of times. What it binds is unknown. The starting material was PBMCs from blood, obtained 21 months after vaccination. This TCR was recovered from a man aged 50 to 69 who received an inactivated influenza vaccine. This chain links TRBV14 with TRBJ1-2; unclear D gene. CDR3 DNA: TGTGCCAGCAGCCAAGGGGAAGGGCGCTATGGCTACACCTTC. Encoded protein: CASSQGEGRYGYTF. Together with reference TRBV14 and TRBJ1-2, the CDR3 gives the full variable domain: EAGVTQFPSHSVIEKGQTVTLRCDPISGHDNLYWYRRVMGKEIKFLLHFVKESKQDESGMPNNRFLAERTGGTYSTLKVQPAELEDSGVYFCASSQGEGRYGYTFGSGTRLTVV.